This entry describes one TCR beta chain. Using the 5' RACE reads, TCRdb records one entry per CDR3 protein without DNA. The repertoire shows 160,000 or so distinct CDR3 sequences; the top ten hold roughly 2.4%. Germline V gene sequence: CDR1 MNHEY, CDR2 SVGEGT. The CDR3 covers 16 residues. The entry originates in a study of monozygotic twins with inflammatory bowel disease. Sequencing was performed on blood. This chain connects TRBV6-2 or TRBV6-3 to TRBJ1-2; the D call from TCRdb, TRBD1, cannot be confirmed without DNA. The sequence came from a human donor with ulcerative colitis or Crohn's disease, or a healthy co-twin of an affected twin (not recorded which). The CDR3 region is CASSSIPGGLPLGYTF.